Sequencing of this T cell receptor (beta chain) was carried out in a study of neurological immune-mediated disorders. General study results and limits: A possible signature appeared as one related-CDR3 cluster, in which phylogenetic grouping placed the repertoires of 18 of 34 multiple sclerosis patients.

Germline CDR1 reads SQVTM; CDR2 reads ANQGSEA. The V gene lost 7 bases and the J gene lost 6 bases, with 15 bases spanning the gap. The CDR3 is 12 residues long. This clonotype was detected many times. Its target is unknown. MiXCR, run by TCRdb on the 5' RACE reads, gives a single entry per CDR3 protein. Here the sample spans roughly 70,000 distinct CDR3 sequences, 4% to 6% being singletons. Unsorted libraries were generated from 2 million PBMCs held at -80 degrees C. This TCR derives from a young woman with multiple sclerosis. Sequencing was carried out using PBMCs. The chain combines TRBV29-1 with TRBJ1-2; no definite D call. In nucleotides, the CDR3 is TGCAGCGCTTTGGTGGGCCCGAATGGCTACACCTTC. Amino acid sequence: CSALVGPNGYTF.